This T cell receptor beta chain derives from a study of lymphopenia after photon versus proton radiotherapy. Findings of the study overall: Post-nadir TCR diversity decline inversely tracked overall survival among those who died. Relative stability marked proton patients; photon patients lost diversity and naive cells.

Concerning this clone: What it binds is not known.

The data were produced by immunoSEQ multiplex PCR, yet TCRdb's version contains in-frame clones alone and is incomplete. In the table there are approximately 160,000 clones, 80% to 90% of which are singletons. Here the sequenced sample was peripheral blood, taken from a patient treated with photon-based radiotherapy. The clonotype originates from a man in his forties or fifties with gastric cancer.

CDR3 coding DNA: TGTGCCAGTAGTAGGGACAGACTAAACTATGGCTACACCTTC. This encodes CASSRDRLNYGYTF. The chain employs TRBV19 and TRBJ1-2; 7 bases match TRBD1. V lost 4 bases to trimming and J lost 2 bases; unmatched junction nucleotides: 4. The CDR3 runs to 14 residues. Germline-derived CDR1 and CDR2 are LNHDA and SQIVND (reference sequence). The full variable domain, rest sourced from reference TRBV19 and TRBJ1-2, is DGGITQSPKYLFRKEGQNVTLSCEQNLNHDAMYWYRQDPGQGLRLIYYSQIVNDFQKGDIAEGYSVSREKKESFPLTVTSAQKNPTAFYLCASSRDRLNYGYTFGSGTRLTVV.